A selection of T cell receptor beta chains follows, all from one sample in a study of early T cells in non-severe SARS-CoV-2 infection. TCRdb re-derived calls from the 5' RACE reads in MiXCR, one entry per CDR3 protein. Among 32,000 or so distinct CDR3 sequences, about 10% were seen once, and the ten largest hold around 13%. Sequencing input: whole blood. The receptors shown here come from an adult who was a healthcare worker with PCR-confirmed SARS-CoV-2 infection or an uninfected control (not recorded which). Both conserved end residues are part of each CDR3. D genes are given only for firm matches. Clone size is stated in some rows and not others, as once, few, many or a class when expanded.

j_call clone_size d_call cdr3_length v_call cdr3_aa cdr3_nt
TRBJ1-5 many TRBD1 15 TRBV12-3/TRBV12-4 CASRKDRGMDQPQHF TGTGCCAGCAGGAAAGACAGGGGGATGGATCAGCCCCAGCATTTT
TRBJ2-7 many NA 14 TRBV3-1 CASSQQGMSYEQYF TGTGCCAGCAGCCAACAGGGTATGTCCTACGAGCAGTACTTC
TRBJ1-1 many NA 13 TRBV4-3 CASSQFGDTEAFF TGCGCCAGCAGTCAGTTCGGCGACACTGAAGCTTTCTTT
TRBJ2-3 many TRBD2 15 TRBV4-1 CASSQGWGGRDTQYF TGCGCCAGCAGCCAAGGGTGGGGGGGGAGAGATACGCAGTATTTT
TRBJ2-2 NA TRBD2 16 TRBV28 CASSLLLAGGVGELFF TGTGCCAGCAGTTTACTCCTAGCGGGGGGTGTCGGGGAGCTGTTTTTT
TRBJ1-2 many NA 13 TRBV10-1 CASSDYALYGYTF TGCGCCAGCAGTGATTATGCCCTCTATGGCTACACCTTC
TRBJ1-5 many TRBD1 16 TRBV5-6 CASSLDRGSLGQPQHF TGTGCCAGCAGCCTAGACAGGGGGAGCCTTGGTCAGCCCCAGCATTTT
TRBJ2-1 many NA 13 TRBV4-1 CASSQGPPNEQFF TGCGCCAGCAGCCAAGGTCCTCCGAATGAGCAGTTCTTC
TRBJ1-1 many NA 15 TRBV7-8 CASIVSLGLNTEAFF TGTGCCAGCATCGTGTCTCTGGGATTGAACACTGAAGCTTTCTTT
TRBJ2-3 NA NA 11 TRBV12-3/TRBV12-4 CASSLVGTQYF TGTGCCAGCAGTTTAGTCGGTACGCAGTATTTT
TRBJ2-3 few NA 13 TRBV4-3 CASSQDQRGTQYF TGCGCCAGCAGCCAAGATCAAAGGGGGACGCAGTATTTT
TRBJ2-3 NA NA 16 TRBV7-8 CASSFRVPGEVDTQYF TGTGCCAGCAGCTTCAGGGTCCCCGGGGAGGTAGATACGCAGTATTTT
TRBJ1-2 many NA 13 TRBV19 CASRRETNYGYTF TGTGCCAGTAGAAGAGAGACTAACTATGGCTACACCTTC
TRBJ1-1 many NA 17 TRBV7-2 CASSLGQGRMKNTEAFF TGTGCCAGCAGCCTCGGACAAGGACGGATGAAGAACACTGAAGCTTTCTTT
TRBJ1-2 many NA 19 TRBV15 CATSRDQQGNRMSNYGYTF TGTGCCACCAGCAGAGATCAACAGGGAAATCGTATGAGCAACTATGGCTACACCTTC
TRBJ2-5 NA TRBD2 16 TRBV11-2 CASSSGLAGVQETQYF TGTGCCAGCAGCTCGGGACTAGCGGGGGTCCAAGAGACCCAGTACTTC
TRBJ1-2 many TRBD1 12 TRBV6-2/TRBV6-3 CASNPGGYGYTF TGTGCCAGCAACCCAGGGGGATATGGCTACACCTTC
TRBJ2-7 many TRBD1 14 TRBV5-1 CASSLGQGSYEQYF TGCGCCAGCAGCTTGGGACAGGGCTCCTACGAGCAGTACTTC
TRBJ2-7 few TRBD2 14 TRBV18 CASSPDTGGGEQYF TGTGCCAGCTCGCCTGATACTGGCGGGGGAGAGCAGTACTTC
TRBJ2-1 many NA 14 TRBV5-4 CASSTPLAGAEQFF TGTGCCAGCTCAACTCCCCTGGCGGGGGCTGAGCAGTTCTTC
TRBJ1-1 many NA 12 TRBV20-1 CSGGVAGTEAFF TGCAGTGGGGGGGTGGCAGGCACTGAAGCTTTCTTT
TRBJ2-3 few TRBD2 15 TRBV30 CAWLSGTSGTDTQYF TGTGCCTGGTTATCCGGGACTAGCGGCACAGATACGCAGTATTTT
TRBJ1-3 many NA 16 TRBV5-1 CASSLLGPSSGNTIYF TGCGCCAGCAGCTTGCTGGGACCGTCCTCTGGAAACACCATATATTTT
TRBJ1-6 many TRBD1 17 TRBV6-2/TRBV6-3 CASSSGQATAYNSPLHF TGTGCCAGCAGTTCTGGACAGGCGACCGCCTATAATTCACCCCTCCACTTT
TRBJ1-2 many NA 14 TRBV27 CASSRDAARGGYTF TGTGCCAGCAGCCGGGACGCCGCCCGGGGTGGCTACACCTTC
TRBJ2-1 many TRBD1 12 TRBV5-4 CASSRTGAEQFF TGTGCCAGCAGCAGGACAGGGGCCGAGCAGTTCTTC
TRBJ2-3 many NA 13 TRBV6-6 CASSKNPGDTQYF TGTGCCAGCAGTAAAAATCCCGGGGATACGCAGTATTTT
TRBJ2-5 few TRBD2 14 TRBV12-3/TRBV12-4 CASSPLAGGETQYF TGTGCCAGCAGCCCACTAGCGGGAGGAGAGACCCAGTACTTC
TRBJ2-5 many NA 15 TRBV20-1 CSATAAGTLQETQYF TGCAGTGCTACCGCGGCAGGAACCCTGCAAGAGACCCAGTACTTC
TRBJ2-7 NA TRBD1 19 TRBV6-6 CASSYSKGFGTGHLYVQYF TGTGCCAGCAGTTACTCGAAAGGATTTGGGACAGGGCATCTGTACGTGCAGTACTTC
TRBJ2-1 NA NA 15 TRBV4-3 CASSQPIGGDNEQFF TGCGCCAGCAGCCAACCCATAGGGGGGGACAATGAGCAGTTCTTC
TRBJ2-5 few NA 13 TRBV12-3/TRBV12-4 CASSLGRGGTQYF TGTGCCAGCAGTTTAGGGCGAGGAGGGACCCAGTACTTC
TRBJ1-5 many TRBD1 15 TRBV12-5 CASVLGQGAFEPQHF TGTGCTAGTGTTTTAGGACAGGGGGCTTTTGAGCCCCAGCATTTT
TRBJ2-7 many TRBD1 14 TRBV27 CASRHRTGSYEQYF TGTGCCAGCAGACACCGGACAGGAAGCTACGAGCAGTACTTC
TRBJ2-7 few TRBD1 15 TRBV12-3/TRBV12-4 CASSTQGRQGVEQYF TGTGCCAGCAGTACACAGGGGCGACAGGGGGTCGAGCAGTACTTC
TRBJ2-7 few TRBD2 15 TRBV9 CASSVLAGAAVEQYF TGTGCCAGCAGCGTTCTAGCGGGGGCGGCCGTCGAGCAGTACTTC
TRBJ2-3 few NA 15 TRBV2 CASSAGAHSTDTQYF TGTGCCAGCAGTGCGGGGGCCCATAGCACAGATACGCAGTATTTT
TRBJ2-1 many TRBD1 14 TRBV19 CASSPPGGYNEQFF TGTGCCAGTAGTCCCCCAGGGGGCTACAATGAGCAGTTCTTC
TRBJ1-6 many NA 16 TRBV7-3 CASSPSRERGNSPLHF TGTGCCAGCAGCCCCTCCAGGGAACGGGGGAATTCACCCCTCCACTTT
TRBJ2-7 NA NA 13 TRBV30 CAWSYGETYEQYF TGTGCCTGGAGTTACGGGGAGACCTACGAGCAGTACTTC
TRBJ2-1 many TRBD2 17 TRBV10-3 CAISPRGSGASYNEQFF TGTGCCATCAGTCCCCGCGGTAGCGGGGCGTCATACAATGAGCAGTTCTTC
TRBJ2-2 few NA 14 TRBV2 CASKAVGSAGELFF TGTGCCAGCAAGGCCGTGGGTAGTGCCGGGGAGCTGTTTTTT
TRBJ2-5 many TRBD2 16 TRBV29-1 CSVDGVAGGQKETQYF TGCAGCGTTGACGGAGTAGCGGGGGGCCAAAAGGAGACCCAGTACTTC
TRBJ2-1 many TRBD2 15 TRBV10-3 CAISGGGLIYNEQFF TGTGCCATCTCTGGCGGGGGGCTTATCTACAATGAGCAGTTCTTC
TRBJ2-7 many TRBD1 14 TRBV29-1 CSVDPGQGVSEQYF TGCAGCGTTGACCCGGGACAGGGGGTCAGCGAGCAGTACTTC
TRBJ2-7 many NA 14 TRBV30 CAWGTGPEGYEQYF TGTGCCTGGGGCACCGGGCCTGAAGGATACGAGCAGTACTTC
TRBJ2-7 many NA 15 TRBV12-5 CASGSQRGAWDEQYF TGTGCTAGTGGTTCCCAGAGGGGGGCCTGGGACGAGCAGTACTTC
TRBJ1-1 many NA 14 TRBV6-5 CASSYSITRQKAFF TGTGCCAGCAGTTACTCGATTACGAGACAAAAAGCTTTCTTT
TRBJ1-5 many NA 15 TRBV20-1 CSATVQGLWNQPQHF TGCAGTGCAACTGTACAGGGTTTGTGGAATCAGCCCCAGCATTTT